This passage covers 30 T cell receptor beta chains from one sample sequenced in a study of shared clonotypes between healthy human individuals. The naive CD8 fraction comprised CD45RO-negative cells positively selected for CCR7 and excluded terminally differentiated effector memory CD45RA+ cells. Libraries were prepared by immunoSEQ multiplex PCR; TCRdb keeps only in-frame clonotypes and omits some of them. This sample carries about 2.1 million clones, approximately 94% of them seen once, and the ten largest clones take approximately 1.7%. Sample: naive CD8+ T cells from PBMCs. Every receptor here comes from a man aged 18-30 years in good health. Some clones in this sample may be carry-over from other donors' samples.

The chain uses TRBV7-8 and TRBJ2-7; a possible D gene is TRBD1 (5 bases). Germline V gene lookup returns CDR1 SGHVS and CDR2 FQNEAQ. There are 13 residues in the CDR3. V gave up 2 bases and J gave up 7 bases, with 12 bases separating them. The CDR3 reads CASSLQGNTEQYF. In DNA, the CDR3 is TGTGCCAGCAGCTTACAGGGTAACACAGAGCAGTACTTC.

J is TRBJ1-1 and V is TRBV5-1, with D possibly matching TRBD1 (5 bases). The V end was cut by 5 bases, the J end by 3 bases, with 11 bases between. Germline values: CDR1 SGHRS, CDR2 YFSETQ. The CDR3 consists of 13 residues. The CDR3 here is CASRGLVDTEAFF. The CDR3 DNA reads as TGCGCCAGCAGGGGACTGGTGGACACTGAAGCTTTCTTT.

The rearrangement links TRBV5-8 to TRBJ1-2; D possibly corresponds to TRBD1 (6 bases). The V and J ends lost 6 bases and 6 bases respectively, with 24 bases between them. The CDR3 runs 16 residues. CDR1 and CDR2 (germline): SGHTS, YDEGEE. CDR3 coding DNA: TGTGCCAGCAAGGAATCCGTCCAGGGGCGGCAGGATGGCTACACCTTC. This translates into CASKESVQGRQDGYTF.

Only one count was recorded for this clone. The J gene is TRBJ1-1, the V gene TRBV5-4; D unresolved. With 4 bases removed from V and 0 bases from J, the gap between germline ends came to 10 bases. The CDR3 runs to 14 residues. Per germline, CDR1 SGHNT and CDR2 YYREEE (reference sequence). CDR3 nucleotides: TGTGCCAGCAGCCCTGGACGGCTGAACACTGAAGCTTTCTTT. The encoded protein is CASSPGRLNTEAFF.

This clone has only a few counts. The same CDR3 is also encoded by other DNA sequences in this sample. The chain recombines TRBV27 with TRBJ1-5; 8 bases map to TRBD1. The CDR3 has 14 amino acids. Germline assignment: CDR1 MNHEY and CDR2 SMNVEV (reference sequence). J gave up 4 bases and V 4 bases, and 3 bases lay outside the gene matches. In DNA form, the CDR3 reads TGTGCCAGCAGTTCCGGACAGGGTAATCAGCCCCAGCATTTT. It encodes CASSSGQGNQPQHF.

This clone was seen a few times. The gene calls are TRBV11-2 and TRBJ2-7; D is undetermined. The CDR3 sequence is 11 residues long. Germline-derived CDR1 and CDR2 are SGHAT and FQNNGV. With 5 bases removed from V and 3 bases from J, the gap between germline ends came to 5 bases. CDR3 sequence: CASSLYYEQYF. Written as DNA, the CDR3 is TGTGCCAGCAGCCTGTACTACGAGCAGTACTTC.

The chain carries TRBV7-6 and TRBJ1-3, with D unresolved. The CDR3 has 17 amino acids. Trimming stripped 5 bases from V and 0 bases from J, with 17 bases between. The germline gives CDR1 SGHVS, CDR2 FNYEAQ. CDR3 DNA: TGTGCCAGCAGCACCTTGGACGCCCGGGTCTCTGGAAACACCATATATTTT. The encoded protein is CASSTLDARVSGNTIYF.

This chain uses TRBV28 with TRBJ2-1; D ambiguous. The CDR3 loop spans 15 amino acids. Germline V gene lookup returns CDR1 MDHEN and CDR2 SYDVKM. Trimming shortened V by 2 bases and J by 8 bases, and 16 bases separated the two germline ends. The CDR3 loop reads CASSLALVSHDEQFF. CDR3 in DNA: TGTGCCAGCAGTTTAGCCCTAGTATCGCACGATGAGCAGTTCTTC.

The V gene is TRBV18, the J gene TRBJ1-2, with D possibly matching TRBD1 (5 bases). Germline V gives CDR1 KGHSH, CDR2 LQKENI. This CDR3 has 15 amino acids. The germline V and J ends were trimmed by 3 bases and 4 bases, with 15 bases remaining between them. The CDR3 bases are TGTGCCAGCTCACCTTCGGACACGCCGATCTATGGCTACACCTTC. Protein product: CASSPSDTPIYGYTF.

The CDR3 region has the DNA TGTGCCAGCAGCCCCCGGTCAGCAGATACGCAGTATTTT. Protein sequence: CASSPRSADTQYF. The J gene is TRBJ2-3, the V gene TRBV7-7; D is unresolved. Trimming removed 5 bases from V and 4 bases from J, with 10 bases in between. There are 13 residues in the CDR3. CDR1 is SSHAT and CDR2 is FNYEAQ in the germline V gene (reference sequence).

The chain links TRBV30 to TRBJ1-5; 8 bases agree with TRBD1. CDR1 and CDR2 (germline): GTSNPN, SVGIG (reference sequence). V shed 5 bases and J 0 bases; nucleotides not matched to a gene: 3. The CDR3 is made up of 14 amino acids. The CDR3 sequence: CAWGTGYSNQPQHF. For the CDR3, the DNA is TGTGCCTGGGGGACAGGATATAGCAATCAGCCCCAGCATTTT.

V usage is TRBV7-9 and J usage is TRBJ2-3; 11 bases are a match to TRBD2. The length of the CDR3 is 18 residues. The germline V gene encodes CDR1 SEHNR and CDR2 FQNEAQ (reference sequence). The V segment lost 2 bases and the J segment 4 bases; nucleotides outside the gene matches: 11. The CDR3 DNA reads TGTGCCAGCAGCTTATTGTCGTTTAGCGGGAGGGCCGCAGATACGCAGTATTTT. Translating it yields CASSLLSFSGRAADTQYF.

J is TRBJ2-5 and V is TRBV11-2; 13 bases line up with TRBD2. CDR1 and CDR2 (germline): SGHAT, FQNNGV. This CDR3 spans 18 amino acids. V trimming: 5 bases; J trimming: 4 bases; junction bases outside the gene matches: 13. CDR3 amino acids: CASSLGLLAGGPSETQYF. In DNA, the CDR3 is TGTGCCAGCAGCCTGGGGTTACTAGCGGGAGGGCCGTCAGAGACCCAGTACTTC.

This chain links TRBV4-3 with TRBJ2-7; 7 positions match TRBD1. Germline V CDR1 and CDR2: LGHNA, YSLEER. This CDR3 contains 15 residues. V lost 3 bases to trimming and J lost 2 bases; unmatched junction nucleotides: 7. CDR3 coding DNA: TGCGCCAGCAGCCAGTTACAGGGGTCTGCCTACGAGCAGTACTTC. This translates into CASSQLQGSAYEQYF.

This chain links TRBV6-5 with TRBJ2-1; TRBD1 is a possible D gene (5 bases). Germline CDR1 MNHEY, CDR2 SVGAGI. The CDR3 spans 14 residues. The V end lost 4 bases, the J end lost 7 bases, and 14 bases lay between the germline ends. The chain's CDR3 is CASSFRGLGNEQFF. The CDR3 region has the DNA TGTGCCAGCAGTTTTAGGGGTCTCGGTAATGAGCAGTTCTTC.

The rearrangement joins TRBV4-3 to TRBJ2-7, with 7 bases matching TRBD1. V dropped 2 bases and J dropped 4; count of bases not matched to a gene: 14. CDR3 length: 17 residues. Germline-derived CDR1 and CDR2 are LGHNA and YSLEER. The CDR3 region is CASSQTTGTVLGYEQYF. CDR3 nucleotide sequence: TGCGCCAGCAGCCAAACAACCGGGACAGTGCTGGGATACGAGCAGTACTTC.

The J gene is TRBJ2-7, the V gene TRBV27; either TRBD1 or TRBD2 may supply D (5 bases each). CDR1 is MNHEY and CDR2 is SMNVEV in the germline V gene (reference sequence). This CDR3 is 16 amino acids long. V was pared by 7 bases and J by 4 bases, with 23 bases between. CDR3 sequence reads: CASTTIPPGKGYEQYF. CDR3 sequence (DNA): TGTGCCAGCACCACTATCCCCCCGGGAAAGGGGTACGAGCAGTACTTC.

This clone was observed a single time. The rearrangement uses TRBV28 and TRBJ1-1, with D uncertain. The V gene's germline CDR1 is MDHEN and CDR2 SYDVKM. This CDR3 has 11 residues. V was shortened by 7 bases and J by 6 bases, with 9 bases between the two germline ends. The CDR3, as DNA: TGTGCCAGCACCCTTGGGGCTGAAGCTTTCTTT. Translated: CASTLGAEAFF.

The CDR3 here is CASTVSQAGANVLTF. The CDR3 region has the DNA TGTGCCAGCACCGTTTCCCAGGCTGGGGCCAACGTCCTGACTTTC. V is TRBV13 and J is TRBJ2-6; D is uncertain. Per the germline V gene, CDR1 is PRHDT and CDR2 is FYEKMQ (reference sequence). Trimming removed 7 bases from V and 2 bases from J, with 12 bases in between. The CDR3 covers 15 residues. The full variable domain, completed using reference TRBV13 and TRBJ2-6, is AAGVIQSPRHLIKEKRETATLKCYPIPRHDTVYWYQQGPGQDPQFLISFYEKMQSDKGSIPDRFSAQQFSDYHSELNMSSLELGDSALYFCASTVSQAGANVLTFGAGSRLTVL.

The V call is TRBV28, the J call TRBJ2-7, with TRBD2 matching over 16 bases. The CDR3 is made up of 20 amino acids. Germline loops: CDR1 MDHEN, CDR2 SYDVKM. J gave up 0 bases and V 5 bases, and 13 bases lay outside the gene matches. In nucleotides, the CDR3 is TGTGCCAGCAGTATCATCTCCCTGGGACTAGCGGGAGGGGGCTCCTACGAGCAGTACTTC. This codes for CASSIISLGLAGGGSYEQYF.

This chain's CDR3 is CSVPTGRDYGYTF. The CDR3 DNA reads TGCAGCGTCCCAACAGGGAGAGACTATGGCTACACCTTC. The chain uses TRBV29-1 and TRBJ1-2; the D gene is possibly TRBD1 (6 bases). Germline assignment: CDR1 SQVTM and CDR2 ANQGSEA. V dropped 6 bases and J dropped 3 bases, with 14 bases sitting between them. CDR3 length: 13 residues.

The chain joins TRBV4-3 to TRBJ1-2, with D unresolved. The CDR3 consists of 12 residues. CDR1 LGHNA and CDR2 YSLEER come from the germline V gene. Deletions cut 0 bases from V and 8 bases from J, with 7 bases between. The CDR3 loop reads CASSQDRRGYTF. In nucleotides, the CDR3 is TGCGCCAGCAGCCAAGATCGGAGAGGCTACACCTTC.

The V call is TRBV7-9, the J call TRBJ2-2; tentative D call: TRBD1 (5 bases). Trimming stripped 5 bases from V and 6 bases from J, with 10 bases between. The germline gives CDR1 SEHNR, CDR2 FQNEAQ (reference sequence). The CDR3 runs to 13 residues. CDR3 DNA: TGTGCCAGCAGCGCCCCAGGGTCCGGGGAGCTGTTTTTT. This encodes CASSAPGSGELFF.

The table lists this clone with a count of one. The rearrangement uses TRBV19 and TRBJ2-7, with D uncertain. The CDR3 contains 13 residues. The V and J ends lost 4 bases and 2 bases respectively, with 9 bases between them. Germline lookup yields CDR1 LNHDA and CDR2 SQIVND (reference sequence). This chain's CDR3 is CASSNAVAYEQYF. For the CDR3, the DNA is TGTGCCAGTAGTAATGCAGTCGCCTACGAGCAGTACTTC.

The V gene is TRBV28, the J gene TRBJ2-4; D possibly uses TRBD1 or TRBD2 (5 bases each). Trimming stripped 4 bases from V and 7 bases from J, with 17 bases between. Germline CDR1 reads MDHEN; CDR2 reads SYDVKM. This CDR3 has 15 residues. CDR3 sequence reads: CASSWTGTLNNIQYF. Here the CDR3 DNA reads TGTGCCAGCAGTTGGACCGGGACCCTTAACAACATTCAGTACTTC.

The chain combines TRBV5-4 with TRBJ2-5; the D call may be TRBD1 or TRBD2 (5 bases each). Per germline, CDR1 SGHNT and CDR2 YYREEE (reference sequence). This CDR3 has 14 amino acids. Trimming stripped 0 bases from V and 5 bases from J, with 11 bases between. This CDR3 is CASSLDFGDETQYF. In DNA form, the CDR3 reads TGTGCCAGCAGCTTGGATTTCGGGGACGAGACCCAGTACTTC.

The chain has TRBV5-8 and TRBJ2-7; no firm D call. This CDR3 is 12 amino acids long. CDR1 and CDR2 (germline): SGHTS, YDEGEE. Trimming shortened V by 0 bases and J by 7 bases, and 8 bases separated the two germline ends. The CDR3 sequence is CASSLEGWEQYF. The CDR3 DNA follows: TGTGCCAGCAGCTTGGAAGGGTGGGAGCAGTACTTC.

This sequence joins TRBV7-9 and TRBJ1-2; 8 bases are a match to TRBD1. V lost 6 bases to trimming and J lost 5 bases; unmatched junction nucleotides: 14. The germline gives CDR1 SEHNR, CDR2 FQNEAQ (reference sequence). This CDR3 region has 16 residues. The CDR3 sequence is CASSYSGQGFSYGYTF. CDR3 in DNA: TGTGCCAGCAGTTACTCAGGACAGGGATTCTCGTATGGCTACACCTTC.

The J gene is TRBJ2-5, the V gene TRBV10-3; weak D call: TRBD1 (6 bases). The CDR3 contains 17 residues. Germline CDR1 ENHRY, CDR2 SYGVKD. Between the trimmed V and J ends, which lost 3 bases and 1 base, there was a span of 18 bases. The CDR3 loop reads CAISETPLPTGQETQYF. CDR3 bases: TGTGCCATCAGTGAAACCCCTCTTCCGACAGGCCAAGAGACCCAGTACTTC.

J is TRBJ1-4 and V is TRBV2; D remains unclear. Trimming removed 3 bases from V and 5 bases from J, with 16 bases in between. This CDR3 is 16 amino acids long. Germline loops: CDR1 SNHLY, CDR2 FYNNEI. The CDR3 DNA reads TGTGCCAGCAGTGACCCTGCAGACGGGGTAAATGAAAAACTGTTTTTT. Its protein is CASSDPADGVNEKLFF. The full variable domain, with the rest looked up from reference TRBV2 and TRBJ1-4, is EPEVTQTPSHQVTQMGQEVILRCVPISNHLYFYWYRQILGQKVEFLVSFYNNEISEKSEIFDDQFSVERPDGSNFTLKIRSTKLEDSAMYFCASSDPADGVNEKLFFGSGTQLSVL.